The 12 T cell receptor beta chains listed next were all sequenced from one sample in a study of blood T cell repertoires in COVID-19. Sequencing used immunoSEQ multiplex PCR; TCRdb keeps in-frame clones, though not all of them. Found here are over 100,000 clones, roughly 76% of them singletons; the top ten hold less than 11%. The material sequenced was peripheral blood. These receptors came from a human donor in a cohort sampled during active COVID-19.

Comments on this clone: One end of the junction is discordant with germline, which a read error may explain. The rearrangement links TRBV7-7 to TRBJ2-3; the match to TRBD1 covers 9 bases. Germline CDR1 reads SSHAT; CDR2 reads FNYEAQ (reference sequence). The CDR3 has 15 residues. CDR3 DNA sequence: TGTGCTAGCAGCCGGGGACAGGGATGGTCAGATACGCAGTATTTT. This codes for CASSRGQGWSDTQYF. The whole variable domain, remainder taken from reference TRBV7-7 and TRBJ2-3, is GAGVSQSPRYKVTKRGQDVTLRCDPISSHATLYWYQQALGQGPEFLTYFNYEAQPDKSGLPSDRFSAERPEGSISTLTIQRTEQRDSAMYRCASSRGQGWSDTQYFGPGTRLTVL.

The chain links TRBV6-6 to TRBJ2-1, with TRBD2 matching 11 bases. CDR3 length: 17 residues. Per germline, CDR1 MNHNY and CDR2 SVGAGI (reference sequence). Trimming took 5 bases from V and 9 from J; bases not matched to a gene: 15. This CDR3 is CASSPRGLAAPFGEQFF. CDR3 coding DNA: TGTGCCAGCAGTCCCCGGGGACTAGCGGCCCCCTTTGGTGAGCAGTTCTTC.

The chain is built from TRBV3-1 (or the pseudogene TRBV3-2) and TRBJ1-4; D not resolved. CDR1 is LGHDT, CDR2 YNNKEL, per germline (reference sequence). This CDR3 contains 16 residues. V was cut by 1 base and J by 5 bases, with 14 bases left in between. This CDR3 reads CASSQGAPRSNEKLFF. The CDR3 DNA sequence: TGTGCCAGCAGCCAAGGGGCGCCCCGCTCCAATGAAAAACTGTTTTTT.

CDR3 amino acids: CAWRKSPFPAGNTEAFF. In DNA, the CDR3 is TGTGCCTGGAGGAAGTCCCCCTTCCCCGCGGGTAACACTGAAGCTTTCTTT. The chain joins TRBV30 to TRBJ1-1; D call uncertain. This CDR3 is built from 17 residues. CDR1 and CDR2 from the germline V gene are GTSNPN and SVGIG (reference sequence). Trimming pared 3 bases from V and 2 bases from J, leaving 22 bases between. The whole variable domain, filled in from reference TRBV30 and TRBJ1-1, reads SQTIHQWPATLVQPVGSPLSLECTVEGTSNPNLYWYRQAAGRGLQLLFYSVGIGQISSEVPQNLSASRPQDRQFILSSKKLLLSDSGFYLCAWRKSPFPAGNTEAFFGQGTRLTVV.

This clone is categorized as medium-sized. In the same sample, other DNA sequences code for this CDR3. The chain couples TRBV18 to TRBJ1-1; 7 bases line up with TRBD1. The CDR3 consists of 15 residues. Unmatched junction bases numbered 5, after V lost 3 bases and J lost 1 base. Germline CDR1 KGHSH, CDR2 LQKENI. CDR3 region: CASSPRDSRNTEAFF. The CDR3, as DNA: TGTGCCAGCTCACCCCGGGACAGCCGGAACACTGAAGCTTTCTTT.

V gene TRBV19 combines with J gene TRBJ1-4; TRBD1 agrees at 7 bases. Germline lookup yields CDR1 LNHDA and CDR2 SQIVND (reference sequence). The CDR3 contains 13 residues. V was pared by 6 bases and J by 8 bases, with 6 bases of the junction left unmatched. The CDR3 DNA follows: TGTGCCAGTAGCAGTACAGGGGAGGAAAAACTGTTTTTT. It is translated as CASSSTGEEKLFF. The full variable domain, its missing parts supplied by reference TRBV19 and TRBJ1-4, is DGGITQSPKYLFRKEGQNVTLSCEQNLNHDAMYWYRQDPGQGLRLIYYSQIVNDFQKGDIAEGYSVSREKKESFPLTVTSAQKNPTAFYLCASSSTGEEKLFFGSGTQLSVL.

V and J are TRBV19 and TRBJ2-1; 7 nucleotides align to TRBD2. Germline assignment: CDR1 LNHDA and CDR2 SQIVND (reference sequence). The CDR3 extends over 16 amino acids. V shed 4 bases, J shed 2 bases, and the junction held 8 bases outside the gene matches. CDR3 sequence: CASSTLSRGTYNEQFF. The CDR3 nucleotides are TGTGCCAGTAGTACCCTCTCGCGGGGGACCTACAATGAGCAGTTCTTC.

The rearrangement uses TRBV19 and TRBJ1-5; D is perhaps TRBD1 (6 bases). This CDR3 is 14 amino acids long. Trimming removed 4 bases from V and 6 bases from J, with 13 bases in between. CDR1 and CDR2 (germline): LNHDA, SQIVND (reference sequence). For the CDR3, the DNA is TGTGCCAGTAGTACAAACCGAGGGGGTCAGCCCCAGCATTTT. Translating gives CASSTNRGGQPQHF.

V and J are TRBV28 and TRBJ2-1, with D possibly TRBD1 on 7 matching bases. The V and J ends lost 3 bases and 6 bases respectively, with 21 bases between them. CDR3 length equals 17 residues. Germline CDR1 reads MDHEN; CDR2 reads SYDVKM. The DNA for the CDR3 is TGTGCCAGCAGTTTTTCTGCGGGACAGCCGAACTTCAATGAGCAGTTCTTC. As protein: CASSFSAGQPNFNEQFF.

This clone was recorded only once. The CDR3 loop is CASSLSGRVETQYF. Here the CDR3 DNA reads TGTGCCAGCAGCCTATCCGGGAGGGTGGAGACCCAGTACTTC. J is TRBJ2-5 and V is TRBV28, with TRBD2 matching over 8 bases. The germline V gene has CDR1 MDHEN and CDR2 SYDVKM. Losses at the gene ends were 6 bases for V and 5 bases for J; bases not matched to a gene: 8. CDR3 length equals 14 residues.

The chain is built from TRBV7-8 and TRBJ1-3, with no clear D. The V and J ends lost 1 base and 0 bases respectively, with 13 bases between them. This CDR3 has 17 residues. Germline loops: CDR1 SGHVS, CDR2 FQNEAQ. The CDR3 protein is CASSLDFVGASGNTIYF. As DNA, the CDR3 is TGTGCCAGCAGCTTAGACTTTGTTGGAGCCTCTGGAAACACCATATATTTT.

V gene TRBV24-1 combines with J gene TRBJ1-3; D uncertain. The CDR3 runs 13 residues. V lost 11 bases and J lost 0, with 10 bases in between. The germline gives CDR1 KGHDR, CDR2 SFDVKD. DNA of the CDR3: TGTGCCAAAAGACACAACTCTGGAAACACCATATATTTT. Translated: CAKRHNSGNTIYF.